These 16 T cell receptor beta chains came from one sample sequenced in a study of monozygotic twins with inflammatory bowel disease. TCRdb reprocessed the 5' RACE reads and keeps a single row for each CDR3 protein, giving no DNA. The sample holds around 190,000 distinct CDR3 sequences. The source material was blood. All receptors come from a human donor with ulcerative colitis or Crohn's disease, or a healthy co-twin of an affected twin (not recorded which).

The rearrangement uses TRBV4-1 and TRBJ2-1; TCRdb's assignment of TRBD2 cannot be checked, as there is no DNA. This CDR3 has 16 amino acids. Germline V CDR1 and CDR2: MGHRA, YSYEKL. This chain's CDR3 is CASSPVGPGGQNEQFF.

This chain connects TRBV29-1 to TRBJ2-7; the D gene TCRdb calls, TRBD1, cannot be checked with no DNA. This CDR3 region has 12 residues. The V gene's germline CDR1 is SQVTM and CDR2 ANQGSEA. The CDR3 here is CSVETARYEQYF.

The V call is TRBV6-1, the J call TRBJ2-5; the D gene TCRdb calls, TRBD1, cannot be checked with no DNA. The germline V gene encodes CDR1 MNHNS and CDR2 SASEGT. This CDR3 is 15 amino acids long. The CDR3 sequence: CASSRPGGGGETQYF.

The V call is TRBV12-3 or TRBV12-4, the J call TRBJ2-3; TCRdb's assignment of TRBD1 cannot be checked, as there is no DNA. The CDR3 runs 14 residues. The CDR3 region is CASSPLKATDTQYF.

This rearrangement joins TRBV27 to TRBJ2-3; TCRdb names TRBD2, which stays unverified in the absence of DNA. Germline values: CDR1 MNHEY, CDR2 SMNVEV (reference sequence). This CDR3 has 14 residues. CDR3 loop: CASSLAGGVDTQYF.

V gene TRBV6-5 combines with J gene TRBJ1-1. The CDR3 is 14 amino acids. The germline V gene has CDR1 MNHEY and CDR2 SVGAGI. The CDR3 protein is CASSTPPMNTEAFF.

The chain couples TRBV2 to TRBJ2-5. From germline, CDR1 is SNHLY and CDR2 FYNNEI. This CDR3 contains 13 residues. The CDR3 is CASRTVYQETQYF.

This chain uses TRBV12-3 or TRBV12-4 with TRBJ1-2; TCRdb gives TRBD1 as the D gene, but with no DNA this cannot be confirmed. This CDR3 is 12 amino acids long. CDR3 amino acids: CASTRTAYGYTF.

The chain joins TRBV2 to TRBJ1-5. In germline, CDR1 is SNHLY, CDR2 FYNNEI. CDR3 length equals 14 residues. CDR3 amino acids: CASSERPSNQPQHF. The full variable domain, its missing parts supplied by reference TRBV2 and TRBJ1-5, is EPEVTQTPSHQVTQMGQEVILRCVPISNHLYFYWYRQILGQKVEFLVSFYNNEISEKSEIFDDQFSVERPDGSNFTLKIRSTKLEDSAMYFCASSERPSNQPQHFGDGTRLSIL.

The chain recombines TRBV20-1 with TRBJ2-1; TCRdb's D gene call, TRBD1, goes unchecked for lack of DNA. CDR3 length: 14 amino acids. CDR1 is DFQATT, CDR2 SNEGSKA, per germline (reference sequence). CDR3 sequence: CSASRGLGYNEQFF.

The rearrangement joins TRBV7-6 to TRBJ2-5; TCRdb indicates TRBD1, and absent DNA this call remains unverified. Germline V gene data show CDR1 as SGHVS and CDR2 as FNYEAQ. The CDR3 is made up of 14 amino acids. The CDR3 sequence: CASSSEGGEETQYF.

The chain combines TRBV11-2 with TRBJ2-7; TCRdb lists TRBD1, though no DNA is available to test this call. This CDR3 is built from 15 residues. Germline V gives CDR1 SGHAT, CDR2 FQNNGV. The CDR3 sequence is CASSRNGQGSNEQYF.

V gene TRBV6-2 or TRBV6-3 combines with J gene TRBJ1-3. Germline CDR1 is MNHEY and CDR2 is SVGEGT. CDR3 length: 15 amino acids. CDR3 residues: CASSYQWNSGNTIYF.

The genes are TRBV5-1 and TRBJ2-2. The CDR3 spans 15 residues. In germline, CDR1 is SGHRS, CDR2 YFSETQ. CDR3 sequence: CASSLDRPNTGELFF.

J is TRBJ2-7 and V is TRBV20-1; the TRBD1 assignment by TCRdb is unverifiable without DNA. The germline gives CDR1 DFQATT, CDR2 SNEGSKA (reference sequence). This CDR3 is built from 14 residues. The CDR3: CSAEPRGYSYEQYF.

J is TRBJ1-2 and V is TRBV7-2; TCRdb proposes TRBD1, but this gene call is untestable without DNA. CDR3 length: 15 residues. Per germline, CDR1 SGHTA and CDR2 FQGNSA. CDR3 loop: CASTPAGSRNYGYTF.